These 24 T cell receptor beta chains originate from one sample sequenced in a study of cytomegalovirus exposure and HLA in healthy donors. PCR was performed using 60 Vbeta and 13 Jbeta primers. Sequencing used immunoSEQ multiplex PCR; TCRdb keeps in-frame clones, though not all of them. The sample consists of fewer than 65,000 clones, around four fifths of them appearing once. Sample: PBMCs. These receptors were collected from a man aged 30 to 39 in good health and CMV-seronegative.

J is TRBJ2-3 and V is TRBV15, with a weak D call TRBD2 (6 bases). Deletions cut 3 bases from V and 6 bases from J, with 16 bases between. The CDR3 has 15 amino acids. The germline gives CDR1 LNHNV, CDR2 YYDKDF (reference sequence). This CDR3 reads CATSSYSQGLDTQYF. CDR3 sequence (DNA): TGTGCCACCAGCAGTTATTCCCAGGGACTGGATACGCAGTATTTT.

The CDR3 nucleotides are TGCGCCAGCAGCCCACGGCTCCGGGACAGGGGACTTGCCGGGGAGCTGTTTTTT. This encodes CASSPRLRDRGLAGELFF. The gene calls are TRBV4-1 and TRBJ2-2; the match to TRBD1 covers 10 bases. Germline assignment: CDR1 MGHRA and CDR2 YSYEKL. Losses at the gene ends were 4 bases for V and 6 bases for J; bases not matched to a gene: 14. The CDR3 is made up of 18 amino acids.

The chain carries TRBV19 and TRBJ2-1; perhaps TRBD2 as D (6 bases). The CDR3 runs to 15 residues. Trimming left V 5 bases short and J 10 bases short, with 21 bases between. The germline gives CDR1 LNHDA, CDR2 SQIVND (reference sequence). The CDR3 nucleotides read TGTGCCAGTAGTCCTCAGGCGGGACCTAAACTAGAGCAGTTCTTC. It yields the protein CASSPQAGPKLEQFF.

The chain uses TRBV30 and TRBJ1-5; a possible D gene is TRBD1 (5 bases). The length of the CDR3 is 12 residues. The germline CDR1 and CDR2 sequences are GTSNPN and SVGIG (reference sequence). Trimming cost V 6 bases and J 7 bases, with 13 bases left between them. CDR3 DNA sequence: TGTGCCTGCTCAGGGCTAAGCCAGCCCCAGCATTTT. Translated: CACSGLSQPQHF.

V is TRBV6-5 and J is TRBJ1-2; D is unclear. In germline, CDR1 is MNHEY, CDR2 SVGAGI. CDR3 length equals 16 residues. The V and J ends lost 4 bases and 4 bases respectively, with 19 bases between them. The CDR3 is CASSSVSGTPLYGYTF. The CDR3 DNA sequence: TGTGCCAGCAGTTCGGTGAGCGGTACCCCACTCTATGGCTACACCTTC.

A single count supports this clone. CDR3 residues: CASSSRQNTQYF. In DNA form, the CDR3 reads TGTGCCAGCAGCTCGAGGCAAAATACGCAGTATTTT. The chain combines TRBV7-2 with TRBJ2-3; D unclear. Germline-derived CDR1 and CDR2 are SGHTA and FQGNSA. The CDR3 runs 12 residues. The ends were cut back, 4 bases at V and 7 bases at J, with 9 bases in the middle.

The rearrangement joins TRBV4-1 to TRBJ2-1, with D possibly matching TRBD2 (6 bases). CDR3 length: 14 residues. The germline V and J ends were trimmed by 2 bases and 5 bases, with 10 bases remaining between them. CDR1 MGHRA and CDR2 YSYEKL come from the germline V gene. CDR3 nucleotide sequence: TGCGCCAGCAGCCAACGACTAGACAACAATGAGCAGTTCTTC. Translating it yields CASSQRLDNNEQFF.

V is TRBV10-3 and J is TRBJ1-2; weak D call: TRBD1 (6 bases). V was clipped by 6 bases and J by 1 base, with 9 bases between them. Germline V gene data show CDR1 as ENHRY and CDR2 as SYGVKD. The length of the CDR3 is 13 residues. CDR3 nucleotide sequence: TGTGCCATCAGCCTACAGGGTAACTATGGCTACACCTTC. This codes for CAISLQGNYGYTF.

The rearrangement links TRBV19 to TRBJ1-4; 12 nucleotides agree with TRBD1. Losses at the gene ends were 7 bases for V and 7 bases for J; bases not matched to a gene: 7. This CDR3 is 15 amino acids long. CDR1 LNHDA and CDR2 SQIVND come from the germline V gene (reference sequence). CDR3 loop: CASTTGQGAREKLFF. The CDR3, as DNA: TGTGCCAGTACTACGGGACAGGGGGCGCGTGAAAAACTGTTTTTT.

The chain uses TRBV5-8 and TRBJ1-6; D not certain. V dropped 1 base and J dropped 2 bases, with 7 bases sitting between them. The CDR3 sequence is 15 residues long. The germline gives CDR1 SGHTS, CDR2 YDEGEE. The CDR3 coding sequence is TGTGCCAGCAGCTTGAGCAAGACCTATAATTCACCCCTCCACTTT. Translated, it gives CASSLSKTYNSPLHF. Together with reference TRBV5-8 and TRBJ1-6, the CDR3 gives the full variable domain: EAGVTQSPTHLIKTRGQQATLRCSPISGHTSVYWYQQALGLGLQFLLWYDEGEERNRGNFPPRFSGRQFPNYSSELNVNALELEDSALYLCASSLSKTYNSPLHFGNGTRLTVT.

This clone appeared a few times. The V call is TRBV18, the J call TRBJ2-2; TRBD2 might be the D (5 bases). V was shortened by 3 bases and J by 5 bases, with 13 bases between the two germline ends. Germline loops: CDR1 KGHSH, CDR2 LQKENI. The CDR3 contains 15 residues. The CDR3, as DNA: TGTGCCAGCTCACCCTCATTAGGGAGTACCGGGGAGCTGTTTTTT. Amino acids: CASSPSLGSTGELFF. The full variable domain, completed using reference TRBV18 and TRBJ2-2, is NAGVMQNPRHLVRRRGQEARLRCSPMKGHSHVYWYRQLPEEGLKFMVYLQKENIIDESGMPKERFSAEFPKEGPSILRIQQVVRGDSAAYFCASSPSLGSTGELFFGEGSRLTVL.

CDR3 loop: CASSDWERETQYF. In DNA, the CDR3 is TGTGCCAGCAGTGACTGGGAGAGGGAGACCCAGTACTTC. The genes are TRBV6-1 and TRBJ2-5, with a tentative D call TRBD2 (5 bases). Germline V gives CDR1 MNHNS, CDR2 SASEGT. V was cut by 3 bases and J by 5 bases, with 10 bases left in between. This CDR3 has 13 residues.

The chain recombines TRBV29-1 with TRBJ2-5; 10 bases fit TRBD1. CDR3 length: 14 residues. J lost 5 bases, V lost 3 bases, and 6 bases had no gene match. Per germline, CDR1 SQVTM and CDR2 ANQGSEA. CDR3 sequence (DNA): TGCAGCGTTGAGCCCTGGACAGGGGGGGAGACCCAGTACTTC. It translates to CSVEPWTGGETQYF.

The chain employs TRBV6-1 and TRBJ2-7, with TRBD1 matching 11 bases. The germline V gene has CDR1 MNHNS and CDR2 SASEGT. The CDR3 sequence is 18 residues long. The ends lost 2 bases at V and 0 bases at J; junction bases unmatched: 9. CDR3 in DNA: TGTGCCAGCAGTGAATCGCCGGGACAGGGGGGTACCTCCTACGAGCAGTACTTC. It encodes CASSESPGQGGTSYEQYF.

The V gene is TRBV6-5, the J gene TRBJ1-2; weak D call: TRBD1 (5 bases). Germline-derived CDR1 and CDR2 are MNHEY and SVGAGI. V lost 2 bases to trimming and J lost 4 bases, with 11 bases between them. This CDR3 spans 14 amino acids. The CDR3 nucleotides read TGTGCCAGCAGTTACACCGAAAGGGGCTATGGCTACACCTTC. This sequence encodes CASSYTERGYGYTF.

As to this clone: One junction end does not reproduce the germline sequence, and a read error may be involved. The chain carries TRBV7-7 and TRBJ2-7; 7 bases map to TRBD1. The CDR3 runs to 13 residues. Germline V lookup: CDR1 SSHAT, CDR2 FNYEAQ (reference sequence). CDR3 loop: CASSSQQGYEQYF. The CDR3 DNA follows: TGTGCTAGCAGCTCTCAACAGGGGTACGAGCAGTACTTC.

This chain joins TRBV15 and TRBJ2-3; 8 bases are a match to TRBD2. The V gene end was trimmed by 0 bases and the J gene end by 2 bases; junction bases not matched to a gene: 4. Germline CDR1 is LNHNV and CDR2 is YYDKDF (reference sequence). The CDR3 length is 16 residues. CDR3 loop: CATSREPGLVTDTQYF. CDR3 coding DNA: TGTGCCACCAGCAGAGAGCCGGGACTAGTCACAGATACGCAGTATTTT. The full variable domain, in which reference TRBV15 and TRBJ2-3 provide the parts outside the CDR3, is DAMVIQNPRYQVTQFGKPVTLSCSQTLNHNVMYWYQQKSSQAPKLLFHYYDKDFNNEADTPDNFQSRRPNTSFCFLDIRSPGLGDTAMYLCATSREPGLVTDTQYFGPGTRLTVL.

CDR3 loop: CASSLFSGQGHEKLFF. CDR3 in DNA: TGTGCCAGCAGTTTATTCTCCGGACAAGGCCATGAAAAACTGTTTTTT. The chain employs TRBV28 and TRBJ1-4; possibly TRBD1 for D (5 bases). The CDR3 spans 16 residues. V was shortened by 1 base and J by 6 bases, with 15 bases between the two germline ends. The germline CDR1 and CDR2 sequences are MDHEN and SYDVKM. The full variable domain, in which reference TRBV28 and TRBJ1-4 provide the parts outside the CDR3, is DVKVTQSSRYLVKRTGEKVFLECVQDMDHENMFWYRQDPGLGLRLIYFSYDVKMKEKGDIPEGYSVSREKKERFSLILESASTNQTSMYLCASSLFSGQGHEKLFFGSGTQLSVL.

V usage is TRBV5-6 and J usage is TRBJ1-2; 8 nucleotides align to TRBD1. The germline V gene encodes CDR1 SGHDT and CDR2 YYEEEE. The length of the CDR3 is 14 residues. V lost 0 bases to trimming and J lost 6 bases; unmatched junction nucleotides: 4. In nucleotides, the CDR3 is TGTGCCAGCAGCTTGGAGCAGGGGGCCCATGGCTACACCTTC. It translates to CASSLEQGAHGYTF.

The rearrangement links TRBV6-6 to TRBJ1-2; TRBD1 matches at 9 bases. Per germline, CDR1 MNHNY and CDR2 SVGAGI (reference sequence). This CDR3 contains 14 residues. Losses at the gene ends were 6 bases for V and 7 bases for J; bases not matched to a gene: 9. The CDR3 reads CASRTGQGTGGYTF. The CDR3 DNA follows: TGTGCCAGCAGAACGGGACAGGGAACGGGTGGCTACACCTTC.

The gene calls are TRBV18 and TRBJ2-1; D unclear. V lost 3 bases to trimming and J lost 1 base, with 4 bases between them. The germline V gene encodes CDR1 KGHSH and CDR2 LQKENI. The CDR3 has 13 amino acids. The CDR3 DNA reads as TGTGCCAGCTCACCGAGGTCCTACAATGAGCAGTTCTTC. It is translated as CASSPRSYNEQFF.

The J gene is TRBJ2-1, the V gene TRBV18; TRBD2 matches at 7 bases. The CDR3 covers 15 residues. The germline gives CDR1 KGHSH, CDR2 LQKENI. The V gene end was trimmed by 0 bases and the J gene end by 10 bases; junction bases not matched to a gene: 9. CDR3 in amino acids: CASSPPSGTPFEQFF. As DNA, the CDR3 is TGTGCCAGCTCACCACCGAGCGGGACCCCTTTCGAGCAGTTCTTC.

This clone occurred once. This same CDR3 is encoded by further DNA sequences in the sample. The gene calls are TRBV7-2 and TRBJ1-3; D possibly corresponds to TRBD1 (6 bases). The germline V gene encodes CDR1 SGHTA and CDR2 FQGNSA. This CDR3 region has 14 residues. V was cut by 5 bases and J by 2 bases, with 10 bases left in between. Written as DNA, the CDR3 is TGTGCCAGCAGCCTACAGGGCGCTGGAAACACCATATATTTT. This encodes CASSLQGAGNTIYF.

Here the CDR3 reads CSVEAQALNTEAFF. The DNA of the CDR3 is TGCAGCGTTGAAGCACAGGCGCTGAACACTGAAGCTTTCTTT. The rearrangement joins TRBV29-1 to TRBJ1-1, with a tentative D call TRBD1 (5 bases). The CDR3 runs 14 residues. Germline CDR1 reads SQVTM; CDR2 reads ANQGSEA. V was pared by 1 base and J by 0 bases, with 9 bases between.